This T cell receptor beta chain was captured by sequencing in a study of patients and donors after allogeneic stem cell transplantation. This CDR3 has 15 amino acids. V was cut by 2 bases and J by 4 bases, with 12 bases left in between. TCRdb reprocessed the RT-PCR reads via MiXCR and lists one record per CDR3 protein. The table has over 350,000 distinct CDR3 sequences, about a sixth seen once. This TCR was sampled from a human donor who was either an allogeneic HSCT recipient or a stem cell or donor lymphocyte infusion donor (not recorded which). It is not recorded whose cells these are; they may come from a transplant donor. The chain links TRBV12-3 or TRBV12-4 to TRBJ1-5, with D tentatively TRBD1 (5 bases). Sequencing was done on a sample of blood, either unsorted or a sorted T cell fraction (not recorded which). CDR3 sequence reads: CASSLSRVPNQPQHF. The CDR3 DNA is TGTGCCAGCAGTTTATCCAGGGTGCCTAATCAGCCCCAGCATTTT.